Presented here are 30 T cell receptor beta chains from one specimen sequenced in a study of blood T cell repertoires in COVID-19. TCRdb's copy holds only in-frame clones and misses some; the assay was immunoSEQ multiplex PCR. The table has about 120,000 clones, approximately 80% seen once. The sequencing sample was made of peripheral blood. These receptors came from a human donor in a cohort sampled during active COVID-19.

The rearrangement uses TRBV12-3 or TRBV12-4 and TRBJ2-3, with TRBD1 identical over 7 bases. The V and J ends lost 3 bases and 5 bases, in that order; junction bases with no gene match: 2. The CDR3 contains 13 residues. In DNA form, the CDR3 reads TGTGCCAGCAGTTTCCCAGGGGGAGATACGCAGTATTTT. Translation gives CASSFPGGDTQYF.

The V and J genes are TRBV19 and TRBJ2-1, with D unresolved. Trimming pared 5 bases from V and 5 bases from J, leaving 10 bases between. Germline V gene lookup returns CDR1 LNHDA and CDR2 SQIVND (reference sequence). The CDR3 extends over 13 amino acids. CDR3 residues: CASSSQVNNEQFF. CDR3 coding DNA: TGTGCCAGTAGTTCTCAGGTAAACAATGAGCAGTTCTTC. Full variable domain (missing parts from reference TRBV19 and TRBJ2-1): DGGITQSPKYLFRKEGQNVTLSCEQNLNHDAMYWYRQDPGQGLRLIYYSQIVNDFQKGDIAEGYSVSREKKESFPLTVTSAQKNPTAFYLCASSSQVNNEQFFGPGTRLTVL.

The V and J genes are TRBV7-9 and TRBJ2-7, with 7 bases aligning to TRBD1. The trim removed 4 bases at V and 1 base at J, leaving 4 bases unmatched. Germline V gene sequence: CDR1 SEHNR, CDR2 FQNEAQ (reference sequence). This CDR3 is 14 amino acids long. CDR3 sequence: CASSSDRDSYEQYF. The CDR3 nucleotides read TGTGCCAGCAGCTCCGACAGGGATTCCTACGAGCAGTACTTC.

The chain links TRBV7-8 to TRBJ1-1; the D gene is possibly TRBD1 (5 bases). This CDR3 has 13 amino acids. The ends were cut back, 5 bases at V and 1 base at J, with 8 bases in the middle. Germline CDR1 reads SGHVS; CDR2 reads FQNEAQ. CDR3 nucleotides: TGTGCCAGCAGCCTCAGGGAGAACACTGAAGCTTTCTTT. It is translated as CASSLRENTEAFF.

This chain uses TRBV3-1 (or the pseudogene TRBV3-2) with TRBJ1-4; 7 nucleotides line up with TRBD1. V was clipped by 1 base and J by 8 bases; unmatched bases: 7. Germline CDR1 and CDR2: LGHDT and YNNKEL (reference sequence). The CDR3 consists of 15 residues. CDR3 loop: CASSQGGRGWEKLFF. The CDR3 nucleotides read TGTGCCAGCAGCCAAGGCGGCAGGGGGTGGGAAAAACTGTTTTTT.

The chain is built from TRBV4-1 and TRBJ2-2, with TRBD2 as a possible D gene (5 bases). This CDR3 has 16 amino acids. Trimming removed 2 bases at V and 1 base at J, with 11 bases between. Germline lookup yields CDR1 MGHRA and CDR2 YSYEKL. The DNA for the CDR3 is TGCGCCAGCAGCCAACTGGGAGTACGGAACACCGGGGAGCTGTTTTTT. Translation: CASSQLGVRNTGELFF.

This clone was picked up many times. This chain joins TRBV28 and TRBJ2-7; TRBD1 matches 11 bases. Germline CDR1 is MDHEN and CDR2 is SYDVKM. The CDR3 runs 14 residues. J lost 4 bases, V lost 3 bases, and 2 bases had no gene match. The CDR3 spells CASSFGDRGYEQYF. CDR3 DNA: TGTGCCAGCAGTTTTGGGGACAGGGGGTACGAGCAGTACTTC.

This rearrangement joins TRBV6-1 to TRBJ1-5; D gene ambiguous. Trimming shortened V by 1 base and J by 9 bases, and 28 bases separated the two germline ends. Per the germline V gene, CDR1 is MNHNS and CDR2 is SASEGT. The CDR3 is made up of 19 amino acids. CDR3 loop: CASSEVGGEATTWKGPQHF. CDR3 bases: TGTGCCAGCAGTGAAGTCGGCGGAGAGGCAACGACCTGGAAAGGGCCCCAGCATTTT.

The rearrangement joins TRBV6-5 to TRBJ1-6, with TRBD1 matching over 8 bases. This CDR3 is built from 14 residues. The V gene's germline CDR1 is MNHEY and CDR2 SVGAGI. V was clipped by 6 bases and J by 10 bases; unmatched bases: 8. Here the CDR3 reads CASRSGAGGSPLHF. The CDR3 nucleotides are TGTGCCAGCAGATCCGGGGCAGGGGGCTCACCCCTCCACTTT.

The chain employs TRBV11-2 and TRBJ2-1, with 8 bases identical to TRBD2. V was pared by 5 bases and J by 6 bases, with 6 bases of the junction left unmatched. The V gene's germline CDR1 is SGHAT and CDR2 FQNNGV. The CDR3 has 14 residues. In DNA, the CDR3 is TGTGCCAGCAGCATATGGACTAGCCCCAATGAGCAGTTCTTC. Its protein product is CASSIWTSPNEQFF. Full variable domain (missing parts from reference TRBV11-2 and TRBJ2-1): EAGVAQSPRYKIIEKRQSVAFWCNPISGHATLYWYQQILGQGPKLLIQFQNNGVVDDSQLPKDRFSAERLKGVDSTLKIQPAKLEDSAVYLCASSIWTSPNEQFFGPGTRLTVL.

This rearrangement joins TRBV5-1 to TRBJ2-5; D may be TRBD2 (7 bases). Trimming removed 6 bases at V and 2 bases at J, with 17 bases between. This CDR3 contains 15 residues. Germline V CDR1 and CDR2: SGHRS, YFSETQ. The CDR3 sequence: CASTFRGGGQETQYF. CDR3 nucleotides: TGCGCCAGCACCTTCCGGGGAGGGGGACAAGAGACCCAGTACTTC.

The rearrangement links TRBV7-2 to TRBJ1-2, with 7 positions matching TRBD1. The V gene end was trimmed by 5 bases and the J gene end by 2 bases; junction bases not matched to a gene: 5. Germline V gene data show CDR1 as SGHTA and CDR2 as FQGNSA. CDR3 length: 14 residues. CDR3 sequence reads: CASSPGQQNYGYTF. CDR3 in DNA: TGTGCCAGCAGCCCGGGACAGCAGAACTATGGCTACACCTTC.

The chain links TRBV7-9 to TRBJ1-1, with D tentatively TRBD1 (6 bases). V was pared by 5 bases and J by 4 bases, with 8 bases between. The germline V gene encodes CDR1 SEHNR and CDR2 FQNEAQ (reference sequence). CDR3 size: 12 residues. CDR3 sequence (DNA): TGTGCCAGCAGCCGACAGGCCACTGAAGCTTTCTTT. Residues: CASSRQATEAFF. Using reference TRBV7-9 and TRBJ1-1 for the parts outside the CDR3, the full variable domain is DTGVSQNPRHKITKRGQNVTFRCDPISEHNRLYWYRQTLGQGPEFLTYFQNEAQLEKSRLLSDRFSAERPKGSFSTLEIQRTEQGDSAMYLCASSRQATEAFFGQGTRLTVV.

The CDR3 here is CASSLDPGAYNEQFF. Written as DNA, the CDR3 is TGTGCCAGCAGCTTGGACCCGGGGGCCTACAATGAGCAGTTCTTC. The chain has TRBV5-5 and TRBJ2-1; D is possibly TRBD2 (6 bases). The germline V gene has CDR1 SGHKS and CDR2 YYEKEE (reference sequence). The germline V and J ends were trimmed by 0 bases and 2 bases, with 9 bases remaining between them. This CDR3 has 15 amino acids.

The CDR3 DNA follows: TGCGCCAGCAGCTTGGGCGACCGGGGGGGCTCTTCCCAATACAATGAGCAGTTCTTC. Its translation is CASSLGDRGGSSQYNEQFF. V usage is TRBV5-1 and J usage is TRBJ2-1, with TRBD2 matching 8 bases. The CDR3 contains 19 residues. The V and J ends lost 0 bases and 4 bases, in that order; junction bases with no gene match: 15. Per the germline V gene, CDR1 is SGHRS and CDR2 is YFSETQ.

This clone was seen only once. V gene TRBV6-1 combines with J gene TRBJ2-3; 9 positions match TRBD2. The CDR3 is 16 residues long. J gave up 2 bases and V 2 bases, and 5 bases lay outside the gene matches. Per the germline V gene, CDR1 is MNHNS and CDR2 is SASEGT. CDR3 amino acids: CASSELAGADTDTQYF. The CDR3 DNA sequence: TGTGCCAGCAGTGAATTAGCGGGGGCCGACACAGATACGCAGTATTTT.

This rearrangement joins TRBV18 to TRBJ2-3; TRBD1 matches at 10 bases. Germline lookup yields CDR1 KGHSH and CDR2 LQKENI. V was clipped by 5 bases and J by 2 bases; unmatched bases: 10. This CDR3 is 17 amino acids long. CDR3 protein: CASSSQPGQGNTDTQYF. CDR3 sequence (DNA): TGTGCCAGCTCAAGTCAACCGGGACAGGGGAACACAGATACGCAGTATTTT.

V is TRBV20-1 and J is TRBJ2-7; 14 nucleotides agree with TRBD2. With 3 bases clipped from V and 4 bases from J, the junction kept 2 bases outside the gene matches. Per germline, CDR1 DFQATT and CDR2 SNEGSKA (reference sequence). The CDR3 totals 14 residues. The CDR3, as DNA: TGCAGTGCTAGTAGACTAGCGGGGGGGTACGAGCAGTACTTC. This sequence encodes CSASRLAGGYEQYF.

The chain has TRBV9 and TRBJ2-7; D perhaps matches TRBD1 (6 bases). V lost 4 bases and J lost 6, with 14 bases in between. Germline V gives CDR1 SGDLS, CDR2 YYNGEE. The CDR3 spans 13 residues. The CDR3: CASSPYRDGEQYF. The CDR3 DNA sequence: TGTGCCAGCAGCCCATACAGGGACGGCGAGCAGTACTTC. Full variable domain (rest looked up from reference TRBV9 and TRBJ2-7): DSGVTQTPKHLITATGQRVTLRCSPRSGDLSVYWYQQSLDQGLQFLIQYYNGEERAKGNILERFSAQQFPDLHSELNLSSLELGDSALYFCASSPYRDGEQYFGPGTRLTVT.

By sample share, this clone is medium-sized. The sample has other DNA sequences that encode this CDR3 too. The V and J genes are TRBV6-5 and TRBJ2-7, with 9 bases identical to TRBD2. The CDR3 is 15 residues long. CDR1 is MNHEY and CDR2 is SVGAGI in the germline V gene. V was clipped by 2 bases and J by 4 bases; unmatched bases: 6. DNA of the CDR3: TGTGCCAGCAGTTACCGACGCGGGGGGGCTTACGAGCAGTACTTC. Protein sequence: CASSYRRGGAYEQYF.

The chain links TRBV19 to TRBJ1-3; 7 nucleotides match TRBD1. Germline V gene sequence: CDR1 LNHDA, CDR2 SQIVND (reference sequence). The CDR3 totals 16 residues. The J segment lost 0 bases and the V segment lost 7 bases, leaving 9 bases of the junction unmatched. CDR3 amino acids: CASNPTGWSSGNTIYF. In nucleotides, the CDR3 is TGTGCCAGTAACCCGACAGGGTGGAGCTCTGGAAACACCATATATTTT.

The CDR3 loop is CASSQTSPDTQYF. The CDR3 nucleotides are TGTGCCAGCAGCCAGACTAGTCCAGATACGCAGTATTTT. The V and J genes are TRBV3-1 (or the pseudogene TRBV3-2) and TRBJ2-3; a weak D match, TRBD2 (6 bases). This CDR3 is 13 amino acids long. In germline, CDR1 is LGHDT, CDR2 YNNKEL (reference sequence). Deletions cut 3 bases from V and 4 bases from J, with 8 bases between.

The CDR3 region is CASSPGQASNQPQHF. The CDR3 DNA is TGCGCCAGCAGCCCGGGACAGGCCAGCAATCAGCCCCAGCATTTT. The chain combines TRBV5-1 with TRBJ1-5; 8 bases align to TRBD1. CDR1 is SGHRS and CDR2 is YFSETQ in the germline V gene. The CDR3 consists of 15 residues. The V and J ends lost 4 bases and 1 base, in that order; junction bases with no gene match: 4. Based on the CDR3 plus reference TRBV5-1 and TRBJ1-5, the full variable domain is KAGVTQTPRYLIKTRGQQVTLSCSPISGHRSVSWYQQTPGQGLQFLFEYFSETQRNKGNFPGRFSGRQFSNSRSEMNVSTLELGDSALYLCASSPGQASNQPQHFGDGTRLSIL.

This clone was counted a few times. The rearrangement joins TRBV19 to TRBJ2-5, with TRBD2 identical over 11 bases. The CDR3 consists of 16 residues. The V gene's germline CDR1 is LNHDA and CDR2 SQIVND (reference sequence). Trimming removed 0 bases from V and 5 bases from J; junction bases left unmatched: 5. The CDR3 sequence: CASSIELAGARETQYF. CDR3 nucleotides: TGTGCCAGTAGTATAGAACTAGCGGGGGCCCGGGAGACCCAGTACTTC. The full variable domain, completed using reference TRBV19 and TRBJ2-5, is DGGITQSPKYLFRKEGQNVTLSCEQNLNHDAMYWYRQDPGQGLRLIYYSQIVNDFQKGDIAEGYSVSREKKESFPLTVTSAQKNPTAFYLCASSIELAGARETQYFGPGTRLLVL.

The CDR3 loop is CASSQDRDRWGTEAFF. CDR3 DNA sequence: TGCGCCAGCAGCCAAGACCGTGACAGGTGGGGGACTGAAGCTTTCTTT. The V and J genes are TRBV4-3 and TRBJ1-1, with D possibly TRBD1 on 6 matching bases. Trimming pared 0 bases from V and 5 bases from J, leaving 16 bases between. Germline lookup yields CDR1 LGHNA and CDR2 YSLEER. CDR3 length equals 16 residues.

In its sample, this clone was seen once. The CDR3 loop reads CASSTDSILEKLFF. CDR3 bases: TGTGCCAGCAGTACGGACAGTATCCTTGAAAAACTGTTTTTT. The J gene is TRBJ1-4, the V gene TRBV7-9; weak D call: TRBD1 (6 bases). Trimming shortened V by 6 bases and J by 7 bases, and 15 bases separated the two germline ends. This CDR3 has 14 residues. Per the germline V gene, CDR1 is SEHNR and CDR2 is FQNEAQ (reference sequence).

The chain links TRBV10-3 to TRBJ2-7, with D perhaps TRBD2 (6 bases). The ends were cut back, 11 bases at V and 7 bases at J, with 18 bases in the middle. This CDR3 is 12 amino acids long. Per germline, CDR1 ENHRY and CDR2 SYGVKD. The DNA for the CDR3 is TGTGCCGTTAGGCCGGGAGAGAAGGAGCAGTACTTC. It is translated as CAVRPGEKEQYF.

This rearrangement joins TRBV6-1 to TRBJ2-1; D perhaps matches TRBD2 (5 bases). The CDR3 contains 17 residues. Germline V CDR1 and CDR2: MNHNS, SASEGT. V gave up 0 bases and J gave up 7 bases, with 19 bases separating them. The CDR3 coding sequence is TGTGCCAGCAGTGAAGCGCTTCGAGGGTCCCTCCGGAATGAGCAGTTCTTC. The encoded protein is CASSEALRGSLRNEQFF.

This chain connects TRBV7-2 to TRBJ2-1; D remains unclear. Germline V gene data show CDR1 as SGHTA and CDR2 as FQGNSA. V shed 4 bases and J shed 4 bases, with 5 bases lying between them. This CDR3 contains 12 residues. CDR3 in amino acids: CASSSEYNEQFF. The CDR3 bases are TGTGCCAGCAGCTCCGAGTACAATGAGCAGTTCTTC.

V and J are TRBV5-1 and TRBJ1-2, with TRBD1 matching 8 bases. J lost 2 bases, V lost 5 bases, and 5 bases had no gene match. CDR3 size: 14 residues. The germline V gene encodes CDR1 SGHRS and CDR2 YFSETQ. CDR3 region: CASSYTGGNYGYTF. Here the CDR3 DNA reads TGCGCCAGCAGTTATACAGGGGGGAACTATGGCTACACCTTC. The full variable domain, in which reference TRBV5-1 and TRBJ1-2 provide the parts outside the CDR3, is KAGVTQTPRYLIKTRGQQVTLSCSPISGHRSVSWYQQTPGQGLQFLFEYFSETQRNKGNFPGRFSGRQFSNSRSEMNVSTLELGDSALYLCASSYTGGNYGYTFGSGTRLTVV.